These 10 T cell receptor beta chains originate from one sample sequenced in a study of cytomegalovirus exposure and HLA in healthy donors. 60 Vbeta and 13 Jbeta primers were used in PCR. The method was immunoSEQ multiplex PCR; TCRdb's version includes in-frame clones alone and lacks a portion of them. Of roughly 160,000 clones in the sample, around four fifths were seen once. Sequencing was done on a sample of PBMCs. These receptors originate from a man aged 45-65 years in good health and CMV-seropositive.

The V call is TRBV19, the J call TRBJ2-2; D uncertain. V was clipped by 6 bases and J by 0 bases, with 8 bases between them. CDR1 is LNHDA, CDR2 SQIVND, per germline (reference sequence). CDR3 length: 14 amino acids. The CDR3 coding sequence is TGTGCCAGTAGGTGGCTCGCGAACACCGGGGAGCTGTTTTTT. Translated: CASRWLANTGELFF.

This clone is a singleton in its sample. Here the CDR3 reads CASSPDSTYEQYF. The CDR3 bases are TGTGCCAGCAGCCCGGACAGTACCTACGAGCAGTACTTC. The chain has TRBV4-2 and TRBJ2-7, with a weak D call TRBD1 (6 bases). The ends were cut back, 4 bases at V and 2 bases at J, with 9 bases in the middle. The length of the CDR3 is 13 residues. The germline CDR1 and CDR2 sequences are LGHNA and YNFKEQ.

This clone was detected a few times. The CDR3 spells CASSQQGSYGYTF. The CDR3 DNA sequence: TGTGCCAGCAGCCAACAGGGGTCCTATGGCTACACCTTC. The chain links TRBV7-9 to TRBJ1-2; 7 bases line up with TRBD1. The CDR3 runs to 13 residues. The V gene end was trimmed by 5 bases and the J gene end by 4 bases; junction bases not matched to a gene: 4. Looked up from germline, CDR1 is SEHNR and CDR2 is FQNEAQ (reference sequence).

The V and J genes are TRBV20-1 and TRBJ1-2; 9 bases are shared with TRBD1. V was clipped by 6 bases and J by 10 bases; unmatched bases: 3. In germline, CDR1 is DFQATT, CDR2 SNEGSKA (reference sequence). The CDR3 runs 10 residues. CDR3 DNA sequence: TGCAGTGCGGGACAGGGTGACTACACCTTC. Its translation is CSAGQGDYTF.

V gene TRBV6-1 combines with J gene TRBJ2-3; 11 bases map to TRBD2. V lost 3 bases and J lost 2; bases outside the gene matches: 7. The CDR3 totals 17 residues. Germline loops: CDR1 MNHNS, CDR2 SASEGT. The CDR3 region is CASSEGRLAGYTDTQYF. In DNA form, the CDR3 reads TGTGCCAGCAGTGAGGGCCGACTAGCGGGGTACACAGATACGCAGTATTTT.

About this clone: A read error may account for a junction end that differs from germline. The CDR3 DNA sequence: TGTGCCAGCAGTTACCGGACAGGGTTGGTCTTC. It is translated as CASSYRTGLVF. This chain joins TRBV5-6 and TRBJ2-1; 8 nucleotides agree with TRBD1. The CDR3 is made up of 11 amino acids. The germline V gene has CDR1 SGHDT and CDR2 YYEEEE.

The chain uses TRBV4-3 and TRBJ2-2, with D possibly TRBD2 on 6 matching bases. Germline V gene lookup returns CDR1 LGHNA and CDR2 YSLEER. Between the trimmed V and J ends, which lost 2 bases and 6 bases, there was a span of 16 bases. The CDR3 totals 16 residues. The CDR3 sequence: CASSQNAGSVAGELFF. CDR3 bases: TGCGCCAGCAGCCAAAATGCGGGGTCGGTTGCCGGGGAGCTGTTTTTT.

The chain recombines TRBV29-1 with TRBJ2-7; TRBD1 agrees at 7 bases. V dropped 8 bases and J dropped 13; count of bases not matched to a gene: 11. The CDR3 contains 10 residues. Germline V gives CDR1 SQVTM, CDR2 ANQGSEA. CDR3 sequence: CSPQDRSIYF. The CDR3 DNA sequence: TGCAGCCCCCAGGACAGGTCTATATACTTC.

The CDR3 DNA sequence: TGTGCCAGCAGCATAGAACTAGCGGAGTTAGGGGAGACCCAGTACTTC. It translates to CASSIELAELGETQYF. The chain joins TRBV5-4 to TRBJ2-5; 8 bases are shared with TRBD2. The V segment lost 4 bases and the J segment 5 bases; nucleotides outside the gene matches: 13. The CDR3 consists of 16 residues. CDR1 is SGHNT, CDR2 YYREEE, per germline (reference sequence). The full variable domain, with the rest looked up from reference TRBV5-4 and TRBJ2-5, is ETGVTQSPTHLIKTRGQQVTLRCSSQSGHNTVSWYQQALGQGPQFIFQYYREEENGRGNFPPRFSGLQFPNYSSELNVNALELDDSALYLCASSIELAELGETQYFGPGTRLLVL.

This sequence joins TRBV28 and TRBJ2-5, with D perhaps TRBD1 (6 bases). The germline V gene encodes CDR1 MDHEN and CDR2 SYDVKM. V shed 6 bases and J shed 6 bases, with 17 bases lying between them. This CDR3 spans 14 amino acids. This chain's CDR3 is CASRGPRDIQTQYF. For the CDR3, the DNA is TGTGCCAGCAGGGGGCCCCGGGACATACAGACCCAGTACTTC. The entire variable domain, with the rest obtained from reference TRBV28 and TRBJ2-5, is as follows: DVKVTQSSRYLVKRTGEKVFLECVQDMDHENMFWYRQDPGLGLRLIYFSYDVKMKEKGDIPEGYSVSREKKERFSLILESASTNQTSMYLCASRGPRDIQTQYFGPGTRLLVL.